The next 8 T cell receptor beta chains were all read from a single sample in a study of persistence of HIV-infected CD4 T cells. The stimulus was an HIV-1 Gag 15-mer peptide pool, 0.85 to 1 ug/peptide/mL. CD4+ T cells upregulating both CD40 ligand and CD69 were sorted as responding cells. No antigen has been assigned to these receptors. The immunoSEQ assay was version 4, run in survey mode. Here immunoSEQ multiplex PCR was the method, and the copy in TCRdb shows in-frame clones only, minus some. The sample lists under 40,000 clones, less than 75% occurring once. The input for sequencing was CD4+ T cells sorted from PBMCs after approximately 18-hour stimulation, taken from a patient who received antiretroviral therapy. The receptor source for this set is an adult man with HIV who was CMV-seropositive.

This chain links TRBV5-1 with TRBJ1-1; 8 bases fit TRBD1. The CDR3 consists of 14 residues. CDR1 is SGHRS, CDR2 YFSETQ, per germline. J gave up 4 bases and V 4 bases, and 6 bases lay outside the gene matches. Here the CDR3 DNA reads TGCGCCAGCAGCCTCGGACAGGGTAGCACTGAAGCTTTCTTT. It is translated as CASSLGQGSTEAFF. Complete variable domain (other parts from reference TRBV5-1 and TRBJ1-1): KAGVTQTPRYLIKTRGQQVTLSCSPISGHRSVSWYQQTPGQGLQFLFEYFSETQRNKGNFPGRFSGRQFSNSRSEMNVSTLELGDSALYLCASSLGQGSTEAFFGQGTRLTVV.

This chain connects TRBV27 to TRBJ1-1, with D maybe TRBD1 (5 bases). Germline CDR1 and CDR2: MNHEY and SMNVEV (reference sequence). CDR3 length equals 14 residues. Trimming took off 3 bases at V and 1 base at J, with 9 bases between the two ends. The CDR3 DNA follows: TGTGCCAGCAGTTTTTCAGGGTGGAACACTGAAGCTTTCTTT. Translated: CASSFSGWNTEAFF.

The V and J genes are TRBV28 and TRBJ1-3, with 8 bases identical to TRBD1. The CDR3 is made up of 17 amino acids. Trimming at V came to 4 bases and at J to 0 bases, leaving 8 bases not matched to a gene. CDR1 MDHEN and CDR2 SYDVKM come from the germline V gene. CDR3 in DNA: TGTGCCAGCAGTTACTCCGGACAGGGTTTCTCTGGAAACACCATATATTTT. This translates into CASSYSGQGFSGNTIYF.

The chain couples TRBV7-2 to TRBJ1-5; 9 positions agree with TRBD1. V lost 4 bases, J lost 5 bases, and 6 bases stayed unmatched. The CDR3 is 15 amino acids. From germline, CDR1 is SGHTA and CDR2 FQGNSA. In DNA form, the CDR3 reads TGTGCCAGCAGCTCACGGACAGGGGTTGATCAGCCCCAGCATTTT. This sequence encodes CASSSRTGVDQPQHF.

The count of this clone is one. The chain is built from TRBV28 and TRBJ2-1, with D possibly TRBD1 on 5 matching bases. The V end lost 3 bases, the J end lost 2 bases, and 23 bases lay between the germline ends. This CDR3 spans 19 amino acids. Germline CDR1 reads MDHEN; CDR2 reads SYDVKM. Written as DNA, the CDR3 is TGTGCCAGCAGTTTTGCCAAACACCCGAATGACAGACCCTACAATGAGCAGTTCTTC. It is translated as CASSFAKHPNDRPYNEQFF.

The gene calls are TRBV28 and TRBJ1-2; D gene uncertain. Between the trimmed V and J ends, which lost 5 bases and 8 bases, there was a span of 12 bases. CDR3 size: 12 residues. The germline V gene encodes CDR1 MDHEN and CDR2 SYDVKM. CDR3 residues: CASSTYQGGYTF. DNA of the CDR3: TGTGCCAGCAGTACCTACCAAGGGGGCTACACCTTC.

The rearrangement joins TRBV2 to TRBJ2-3, with D hard to call. There are 11 residues in the CDR3. From germline, CDR1 is SNHLY and CDR2 FYNNEI. V shed 5 bases and J shed 6 bases, with 6 bases lying between them. CDR3 in amino acids: CASSLGDTQYF. The CDR3, as DNA: TGTGCCAGCAGTCTCGGGGATACGCAGTATTTT.

The V call is TRBV2, the J call TRBJ2-1; TRBD2 agrees at 8 bases. The CDR3 spans 13 residues. Germline V gene data show CDR1 as SNHLY and CDR2 as FYNNEI. Trimming took 6 bases from V and 7 from J; bases not matched to a gene: 5. CDR3 loop: CASRRGEGNEQFF. The CDR3 coding sequence is TGTGCCAGCAGGCGGGGGGAGGGTAATGAGCAGTTCTTC. Full variable domain (outside the CDR3, taken from reference TRBV2 and TRBJ2-1): EPEVTQTPSHQVTQMGQEVILRCVPISNHLYFYWYRQILGQKVEFLVSFYNNEISEKSEIFDDQFSVERPDGSNFTLKIRSTKLEDSAMYFCASRRGEGNEQFFGPGTRLTVL.